The 24 T cell receptor beta chains reported below all come from one sample, sequenced in a study of cytomegalovirus exposure and HLA in healthy donors. Amplification used 60 Vbeta primers and 13 Jbeta primers. Data came from immunoSEQ multiplex PCR; TCRdb stores just in-frame clones and leaves some out. In the table there are approximately 170,000 clones, roughly 84% of which are singletons. Sequencing input: PBMCs. Every receptor here comes from a boy aged 2 to 10 in good health and CMV-seronegative.

The chain recombines TRBV5-1 with TRBJ2-3; 8 bases match TRBD2. There are 17 residues in the CDR3. Per the germline V gene, CDR1 is SGHRS and CDR2 is YFSETQ. Losses at the gene ends were 0 bases for V and 3 bases for J; bases not matched to a gene: 9. In nucleotides, the CDR3 is TGCGCCAGCAGCTTGGGGGGTAGCGGGGCGACGACAGATACGCAGTATTTT. It translates to CASSLGGSGATTDTQYF.

The chain has TRBV5-6 and TRBJ2-1, with no clear D. Germline CDR1 reads SGHDT; CDR2 reads YYEEEE. Trimming took off 3 bases at V and 10 bases at J, with 11 bases between the two ends. The CDR3 covers 12 residues. The CDR3 sequence is CASSSDISEQFF. For the CDR3, the DNA is TGTGCCAGCAGCTCAGACATAAGCGAGCAGTTCTTC.

The rearrangement uses TRBV5-6 and TRBJ2-1; 9 bases are a match to TRBD2. Germline CDR1 and CDR2: SGHDT and YYEEEE. After removal of 3 bases from V and 2 bases from J, the junction contained 9 bases not matched to a gene. The CDR3 is 17 amino acids. The CDR3 coding sequence is TGTGCCAGCAGCTATTTGGGGGGGACTAGCCCCTACAATGAGCAGTTCTTC. This translates into CASSYLGGTSPYNEQFF.

The chain recombines TRBV5-8 with TRBJ1-4; D unresolved. CDR3 length: 15 amino acids. Per germline, CDR1 SGHTS and CDR2 YDEGEE. Trimming shortened V by 3 bases and J by 4 bases, and 13 bases separated the two germline ends. The chain's CDR3 is CASSSTGRGNEKLFF. As DNA, the CDR3 is TGTGCCAGCAGCTCGACGGGTCGTGGTAATGAAAAACTGTTTTTT.

This sequence joins TRBV19 and TRBJ2-7; TRBD1 agrees at 8 bases. In germline, CDR1 is LNHDA, CDR2 SQIVND (reference sequence). CDR3 size: 14 residues. V shed 7 bases, J shed 1 base, and the junction held 6 bases outside the gene matches. CDR3 residues: CASTPGTGSYEQYF. CDR3 bases: TGTGCCAGTACCCCCGGGACAGGATCCTACGAGCAGTACTTC.

There are a few counts of this clone. This sequence joins TRBV2 and TRBJ2-3; TRBD2 matches at 15 bases. The trim removed 3 bases at V and 6 bases at J, leaving 7 bases unmatched. This CDR3 has 17 residues. CDR1 and CDR2 from the germline V gene are SNHLY and FYNNEI. In DNA, the CDR3 is TGTGCCAGCAGTGAGACGGGACTAGCGGGGGGTTTGGATACGCAGTATTTT. Translation gives CASSETGLAGGLDTQYF.

The rearrangement joins TRBV12-5 to TRBJ2-4; TRBD1 is a possible D gene (6 bases). The V and J ends lost 0 bases and 1 base respectively, with 13 bases between them. The CDR3 is 17 residues long. Germline assignment: CDR1 LGHNT and CDR2 FRNRAP. The DNA for the CDR3 is TGTGCTAGTGGTTTGGTACTGCAGGGGCGGGCCAAAAACATTCAGTACTTC. It specifies CASGLVLQGRAKNIQYF.

V gene TRBV27 combines with J gene TRBJ2-5; TRBD2 matches at 13 bases. This CDR3 comprises 16 residues. V dropped 5 bases and J dropped 5; count of bases not matched to a gene: 8. The germline V gene has CDR1 MNHEY and CDR2 SMNVEV (reference sequence). The DNA of the CDR3 is TGTGCCAGCAGTCATCTGGGGACTAGCGGGGTGGAGACCCAGTACTTC. Protein sequence: CASSHLGTSGVETQYF.

The gene calls are TRBV9 and TRBJ2-1, with D perhaps TRBD2 (7 bases). V gave up 4 bases and J gave up 7 bases, with 18 bases separating them. CDR3 length equals 15 residues. Germline-derived CDR1 and CDR2 are SGDLS and YYNGEE. The CDR3 nucleotides are TGTGCCAGCAGCCTGTCGTCGGGGGGCGGAAATGAGCAGTTCTTC. Amino acids: CASSLSSGGGNEQFF.

The chain combines TRBV7-8 with TRBJ2-7; unclear D gene. The V gene's germline CDR1 is SGHVS and CDR2 FQNEAQ. CDR3 length: 15 residues. Deletions cut 5 bases from V and 4 bases from J, with 18 bases between. The CDR3 DNA is TGTGCCAGCAGCCTCGGTGAACGGGTCATATACGAGCAGTACTTC. Amino acid sequence: CASSLGERVIYEQYF.

The chain has TRBV6-6 and TRBJ1-1; maybe TRBD1 (6 bases). This CDR3 contains 15 residues. CDR1 is MNHNY and CDR2 is SVGAGI in the germline V gene (reference sequence). Trimming took 6 bases from V and 7 from J, leaving 21 bases between them. In DNA, the CDR3 is TGTGCCAGCAGCCGCACCAACACAGACAGGAGTGAAGCTTTCTTT. It yields the protein CASSRTNTDRSEAFF.

This clone has a handful of counts. The gene calls are TRBV30 and TRBJ2-1; D not certain. The germline V and J ends were trimmed by 0 bases and 5 bases, with 17 bases remaining between them. This CDR3 has 16 amino acids. CDR1 is GTSNPN and CDR2 is SVGIG in the germline V gene (reference sequence). The CDR3 bases are TGTGCCTGGAGTGTACCGTACCTAACTGAAAACAATGAGCAGTTCTTC. Translated, it gives CAWSVPYLTENNEQFF. Full variable domain (rest looked up from reference TRBV30 and TRBJ2-1): SQTIHQWPATLVQPVGSPLSLECTVEGTSNPNLYWYRQAAGRGLQLLFYSVGIGQISSEVPQNLSASRPQDRQFILSSKKLLLSDSGFYLCAWSVPYLTENNEQFFGPGTRLTVL.

The chain links TRBV7-9 to TRBJ2-1; 7 bases map to TRBD1. V was pared by 10 bases and J by 0 bases, with 12 bases of the junction left unmatched. Germline V lookup: CDR1 SEHNR, CDR2 FQNEAQ (reference sequence). The length of the CDR3 is 16 residues. The CDR3: CATDGGQINSYNEQFF. CDR3 in DNA: TGTGCCACCGATGGGGGACAGATAAACTCCTACAATGAGCAGTTCTTC. Full variable domain (outside the CDR3, taken from reference TRBV7-9 and TRBJ2-1): DTGVSQNPRHKITKRGQNVTFRCDPISEHNRLYWYRQTLGQGPEFLTYFQNEAQLEKSRLLSDRFSAERPKGSFSTLEIQRTEQGDSAMYLCATDGGQINSYNEQFFGPGTRLTVL.

This clone was recorded only once. V gene TRBV5-1 combines with J gene TRBJ2-1, with D unresolved. Germline V gene data show CDR1 as SGHRS and CDR2 as YFSETQ. Trimming took 1 base from V and 5 from J, leaving 7 bases between them. CDR3 length: 13 amino acids. The CDR3 DNA reads as TGCGCCAGCAGCTTGAACAAGAACAATGAGCAGTTCTTC. This encodes CASSLNKNNEQFF.

The chain couples TRBV5-1 to TRBJ1-2; D unclear. Germline V gene lookup returns CDR1 SGHRS and CDR2 YFSETQ. The V gene lost 0 bases and the J gene lost 8 bases, with 8 bases spanning the gap. The length of the CDR3 is 12 residues. For the CDR3, the DNA is TGCGCCAGCAGCTTGGGCGAGGGCGGCTACACCTTC. Protein sequence: CASSLGEGGYTF.

The chain carries TRBV9 and TRBJ2-1; 12 bases align to TRBD2. Losses at the gene ends were 0 bases for V and 8 bases for J; bases not matched to a gene: 6. This CDR3 spans 16 amino acids. CDR1 and CDR2 (germline): SGDLS, YYNGEE. The CDR3 DNA sequence: TGTGCCAGCAGCGTAGGGCCTAGCGGGGGGGCGGATGAGCAGTTCTTC. Translating it yields CASSVGPSGGADEQFF.

The rearrangement joins TRBV19 to TRBJ2-7; D not resolved. Germline CDR1 reads LNHDA; CDR2 reads SQIVND (reference sequence). This CDR3 contains 13 residues. The germline V and J ends were trimmed by 1 base and 3 bases, with 7 bases remaining between them. CDR3 sequence: CASSIVHNYEQYF. The CDR3, as DNA: TGTGCCAGTAGTATAGTCCACAACTACGAGCAGTACTTC.

The gene calls are TRBV5-1 and TRBJ2-3, with 9 nucleotides matching TRBD1. V was pared by 4 bases and J by 3 bases, with 3 bases of the junction left unmatched. Germline V gene lookup returns CDR1 SGHRS and CDR2 YFSETQ. CDR3 size: 14 residues. CDR3 nucleotide sequence: TGCGCCAGCAGCACGGGACAGGGAACAGATACGCAGTATTTT. Residues: CASSTGQGTDTQYF.

The chain links TRBV6-5 to TRBJ2-1; a possible D gene is TRBD2 (7 bases). Germline CDR1 is MNHEY and CDR2 is SVGAGI. V shed 6 bases and J shed 6 bases, with 18 bases lying between them. The CDR3 length is 15 residues. The CDR3 DNA is TGTGCCAGCAGCCAGCACGGGGGGCAGGGCAATGAGCAGTTCTTC. Translating gives CASSQHGGQGNEQFF.

The chain has TRBV6-5 and TRBJ2-7; TRBD2 matches at 9 bases. V gave up 6 bases and J gave up 2 bases; unmatched junction bases: 5. The CDR3 length is 14 residues. In germline, CDR1 is MNHEY, CDR2 SVGAGI. The CDR3 loop reads CASRWTSEPYEQYV. The CDR3 DNA reads as TGTGCCAGCAGATGGACTAGCGAACCCTACGAGCAGTACGTC.

The chain combines TRBV28 with TRBJ2-3; TRBD1 is a possible D gene (5 bases). V gave up 6 bases and J gave up 5 bases, with 12 bases separating them. This CDR3 comprises 13 residues. CDR1 is MDHEN, CDR2 SYDVKM, per germline. The CDR3 DNA reads as TGTGCCAGCAGGGACAACAACGGAGATACGCAGTATTTT. It specifies CASRDNNGDTQYF.

Of note for this clone: An end of the junction does not agree with germline; a read error may underlie this. The chain employs TRBV6-1 and TRBJ2-5, with a tentative D call TRBD2 (6 bases). Germline V lookup: CDR1 MNHNS, CDR2 SASEGT. This CDR3 has 13 residues. In nucleotides, the CDR3 is TGTGCCAGCACACGGGAGTCGTGGGAGACCCAATACTTC. Protein sequence: CASTRESWETQYF.

This chain uses TRBV19 with TRBJ2-1, with 12 bases lining up with TRBD2. Germline V gives CDR1 LNHDA, CDR2 SQIVND (reference sequence). The junction had 7 bases not matched to a gene; V was cut back by 3 bases and J by 7 bases. The CDR3 spans 16 residues. The CDR3 DNA is TGTGCCAGTAGTATTGGGCTAGCGGGAGGGGGGAATGAGCAGTTCTTC. Protein sequence: CASSIGLAGGGNEQFF.

The chain has TRBV11-3 and TRBJ2-1, with 11 nucleotides matching TRBD2. J was trimmed by 3 bases and V by 5 bases; bases with no gene match: 9. The CDR3 sequence is 17 residues long. Germline values: CDR1 SGHNT, CDR2 YENEEA. The CDR3 nucleotides are TGTGCCAGCAGCCGCACCCTCACTAGCGGGAGCTACAATGAGCAGTTCTTC. Encoded protein: CASSRTLTSGSYNEQFF.